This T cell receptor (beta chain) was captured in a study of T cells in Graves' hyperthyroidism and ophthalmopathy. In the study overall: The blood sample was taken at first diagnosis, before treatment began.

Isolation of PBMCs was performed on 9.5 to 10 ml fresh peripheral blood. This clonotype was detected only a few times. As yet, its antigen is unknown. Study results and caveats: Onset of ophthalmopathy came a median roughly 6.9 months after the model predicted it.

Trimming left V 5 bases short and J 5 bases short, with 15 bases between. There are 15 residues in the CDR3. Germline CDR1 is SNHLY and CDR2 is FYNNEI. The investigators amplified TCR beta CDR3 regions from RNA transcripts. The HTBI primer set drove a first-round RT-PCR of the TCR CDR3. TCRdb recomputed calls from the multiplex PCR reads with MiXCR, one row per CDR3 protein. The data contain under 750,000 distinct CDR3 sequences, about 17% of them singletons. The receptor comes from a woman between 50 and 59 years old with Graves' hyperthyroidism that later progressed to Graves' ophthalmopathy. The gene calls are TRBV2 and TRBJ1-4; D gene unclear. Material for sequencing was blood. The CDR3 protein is CASSKRAGWNEKLFF. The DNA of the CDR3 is TGTGCCAGCAGTAAGAGGGCCGGCTGGAATGAAAAACTGTTTTTT.